The clone carrying this T cell receptor (beta chain) was seen a few times. No antigen is known for it. Time point specified: patch test 3, about 24 weeks after DPC sensitization. Sample treatment: therapeutic diphenylcyclopropenone sensitization with weekly scalp DPC. Sequencing started from total RNA isolated from unfractionated whole blood. TCRdb re-derived calls from the RACE reads in MiXCR, one entry per CDR3 protein. Here the sample spans tens of thousands of distinct CDR3 sequences, 11% being singletons. The sample originates from a study of human T cells and chemical hapten exposure. Study in general: The sensitizer, 2% DPC, was used on roughly 2 cm by roughly 2 cm of upper inner arm skin. There were per-sample TCR yield variations, arising mainly from small pooled library volume differences. Points from the study as a whole: In comparison with controls, expanded TCRs gave rise to a significantly larger number of large CDR3 similarity clusters.

The V and J ends lost 1 base and 10 bases respectively, with 10 bases between them. Germline V gene sequence: CDR1 LNHDA, CDR2 SQIVND (reference sequence). The CDR3 has 12 amino acids. The rearrangement uses TRBV19 and TRBJ1-1; D possibly corresponds to TRBD1 (6 bases). The receptor was derived from a woman aged 50 to 60 with alopecia areata. Some clones in this sample may be carry-over from other donors' samples. Material: whole blood, obtained in connection with sensitization to the hapten diphenylcyclopropenone (DPC). The CDR3 DNA is TGTGCCAGTAGTATAGGCAGGGGAGGAGCTTTCTTT. Translation: CASSIGRGGAFF.